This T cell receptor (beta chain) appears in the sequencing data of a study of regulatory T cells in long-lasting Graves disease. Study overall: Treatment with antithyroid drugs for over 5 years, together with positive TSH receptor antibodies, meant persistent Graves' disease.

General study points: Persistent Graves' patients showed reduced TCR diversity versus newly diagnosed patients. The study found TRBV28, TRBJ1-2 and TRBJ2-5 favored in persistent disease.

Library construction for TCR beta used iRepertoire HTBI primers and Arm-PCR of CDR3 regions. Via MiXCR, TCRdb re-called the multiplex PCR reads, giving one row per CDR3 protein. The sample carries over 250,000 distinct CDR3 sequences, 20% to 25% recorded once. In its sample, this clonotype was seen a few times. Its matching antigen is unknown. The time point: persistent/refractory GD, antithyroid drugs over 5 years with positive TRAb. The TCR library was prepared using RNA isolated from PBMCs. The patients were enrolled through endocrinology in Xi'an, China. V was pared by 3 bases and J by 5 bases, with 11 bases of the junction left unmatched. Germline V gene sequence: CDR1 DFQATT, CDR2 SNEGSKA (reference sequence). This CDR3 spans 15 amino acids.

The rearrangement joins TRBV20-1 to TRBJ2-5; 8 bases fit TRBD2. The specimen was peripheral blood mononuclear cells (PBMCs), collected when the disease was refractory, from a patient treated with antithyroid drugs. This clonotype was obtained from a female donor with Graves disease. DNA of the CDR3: TGCAGTGCTAGCGCCCAGGGACTAGTCGGGGAGACCCAGTACTTC. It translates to CSASAQGLVGETQYF.